These 2 T cell receptor beta chains came from one sample sequenced in a study of cytomegalovirus exposure and HLA in healthy donors. TCRdb's copy holds only in-frame clones and misses some; the assay was immunoSEQ multiplex PCR. The sample carries roughly 64,000 clones, 85% to 95% recorded once. Sequenced: PBMCs. The receptors come from a woman aged 18-29 years in good health and CMV-seropositive.

The chain combines TRBV13 with TRBJ2-1; no clear D. V was shortened by 3 bases and J by 2 bases, with 17 bases between the two germline ends. CDR1 PRHDT and CDR2 FYEKMQ come from the germline V gene (reference sequence). CDR3 length: 17 residues. The CDR3 here is CASSLWAPDTAYNEQFF. In DNA form, the CDR3 reads TGTGCCAGCAGCTTGTGGGCTCCGGATACCGCCTACAATGAGCAGTTCTTC. The full variable domain, rest sourced from reference TRBV13 and TRBJ2-1, is AAGVIQSPRHLIKEKRETATLKCYPIPRHDTVYWYQQGPGQDPQFLISFYEKMQSDKGSIPDRFSAQQFSDYHSELNMSSLELGDSALYFCASSLWAPDTAYNEQFFGPGTRLTVL.

V gene TRBV7-2 combines with J gene TRBJ2-1, with 15 bases identical to TRBD2. The CDR3 has 17 amino acids. Germline V gene lookup returns CDR1 SGHTA and CDR2 FQGNSA. V lost 5 bases, J lost 4 bases, and 6 bases stayed unmatched. Here the CDR3 DNA reads TGTGCCAGCAGCGGACTAGCGGGGGGGCCTGGATACAATGAGCAGTTCTTC. This translates into CASSGLAGGPGYNEQFF.